Listed here are 11 T cell receptor beta chains from one sample, sequenced in a study of blood T cell repertoires in COVID-19. Profiling relied on immunoSEQ multiplex PCR, and the TCRdb table lists in-frame clones only, not all of them. In the table there are about 360,000 clones, approximately 86% of which are singletons. The source material was peripheral blood. The receptors originated from a woman in her sixties or seventies with COVID-19, enrolled during active disease.

A word on this clone: The junction does not match germline at one end; this may be a read error. The chain couples TRBV24-1 to TRBJ2-1; 8 nucleotides match TRBD1. The CDR3 extends over 14 amino acids. From germline, CDR1 is KGHDR and CDR2 SFDVKD. CDR3 DNA: TGTGCCACCAGTCGGGACAGGTCCTCCAATGAGCAGTTCTTC. It codes for CATSRDRSSNEQFF.

This clone was observed a few times. The chain carries TRBV7-2 and TRBJ2-5; D unclear. Germline V CDR1 and CDR2: SGHTA, FQGNSA. V lost 5 bases and J 0 bases, leaving 13 bases between the germline ends. CDR3 length: 15 residues. CDR3 amino acids: CASSRPPTYQETQYF. CDR3 DNA: TGTGCCAGCAGCCGTCCCCCTACGTACCAAGAGACCCAGTACTTC.

This chain joins TRBV5-8 and TRBJ2-5; the match to TRBD1 covers 11 bases. The trim removed 4 bases at V and 4 bases at J, leaving 6 bases unmatched. CDR1 is SGHTS and CDR2 is YDEGEE in the germline V gene. This CDR3 contains 15 residues. CDR3 coding DNA: TGTGCCAGCAGCGTGGGACAGGGGGGCCGAGAGACCCAGTACTTC. Amino acid sequence: CASSVGQGGRETQYF. Together with reference TRBV5-8 and TRBJ2-5, the CDR3 gives the full variable domain: EAGVTQSPTHLIKTRGQQATLRCSPISGHTSVYWYQQALGLGLQFLLWYDEGEERNRGNFPPRFSGRQFPNYSSELNVNALELEDSALYLCASSVGQGGRETQYFGPGTRLLVL.

Comment on this clone: Within the sample, other DNA sequences also encode this same CDR3. The chain recombines TRBV19 with TRBJ1-3, with a weak D call TRBD1 (6 bases). The V end was cut by 5 bases, the J end by 1 base, with 9 bases between. CDR1 is LNHDA, CDR2 SQIVND, per germline (reference sequence). There are 14 residues in the CDR3. The CDR3 DNA reads TGTGCCAGTAGTCTACAGGGATCTGGAAACACCATATATTTT. This sequence encodes CASSLQGSGNTIYF.

This chain joins TRBV19 and TRBJ2-3, with 11 bases that match TRBD1. V lost 4 bases and J lost 4; bases outside the gene matches: 10. This CDR3 spans 17 amino acids. Germline V gene lookup returns CDR1 LNHDA and CDR2 SQIVND (reference sequence). CDR3 bases: TGTGCCAGTAGTAGGGGTAGGGGACAGGGGGTTGCAGATACGCAGTATTTT. Translating gives CASSRGRGQGVADTQYF. Complete variable domain (other parts from reference TRBV19 and TRBJ2-3): DGGITQSPKYLFRKEGQNVTLSCEQNLNHDAMYWYRQDPGQGLRLIYYSQIVNDFQKGDIAEGYSVSREKKESFPLTVTSAQKNPTAFYLCASSRGRGQGVADTQYFGPGTRLTVL.

The chain links TRBV9 to TRBJ2-7; the D gene is possibly TRBD1 (6 bases). Germline lookup yields CDR1 SGDLS and CDR2 YYNGEE. The CDR3 length is 15 residues. V lost 2 bases, J lost 4 bases, and 16 bases lay in between. Here the CDR3 reads CASSVQGQGRYEQYF. In DNA, the CDR3 is TGTGCCAGCAGCGTGCAGGGCCAGGGGAGATACGAGCAGTACTTC.

In DNA, the CDR3 is TGTGCCAGCAGCCCCGACAGGGCATCCTATAATTCACCCCTCCACTTT. Translated, it gives CASSPDRASYNSPLHF. The J gene is TRBJ1-6, the V gene TRBV7-9; 7 nucleotides line up with TRBD1. V dropped 5 bases and J dropped 1; count of bases not matched to a gene: 5. Germline assignment: CDR1 SEHNR and CDR2 FQNEAQ (reference sequence). The CDR3 contains 16 residues.

The chain employs TRBV3-1 (or the pseudogene TRBV3-2) and TRBJ1-2; tentative D call: TRBD1 (6 bases). This CDR3 region has 14 residues. V lost 4 bases and J lost 4, with 13 bases in between. The germline V gene encodes CDR1 LGHDT and CDR2 YNNKEL (reference sequence). The CDR3 reads CASSPNGRGYGYTF. The CDR3, as DNA: TGTGCCAGCAGCCCCAACGGCAGGGGCTATGGCTACACCTTC.

The table lists this clone with a count of one. The V and J genes are TRBV5-4 and TRBJ1-5, with 10 bases aligning to TRBD1. The ends lost 7 bases at V and 5 bases at J; junction bases unmatched: 3. The CDR3 loop spans 13 amino acids. The germline V gene encodes CDR1 SGHNT and CDR2 YYREEE (reference sequence). The CDR3 loop reads CASHGQGDQPQHF. The CDR3 bases are TGTGCCAGCCACGGACAGGGGGATCAGCCCCAGCATTTT.

CDR3 sequence: CAISEPAKNTGELFF. The CDR3 DNA reads TGTGCCATCAGTGAGCCAGCGAAGAACACCGGGGAGCTGTTTTTT. This chain uses TRBV10-3 with TRBJ2-2; D call uncertain. Per the germline V gene, CDR1 is ENHRY and CDR2 is SYGVKD. The CDR3 extends over 15 amino acids. Trimming pared 2 bases from V and 1 base from J, leaving 8 bases between.

V usage is TRBV5-1 and J usage is TRBJ2-7; D perhaps matches TRBD2 (6 bases). V was shortened by 5 bases and J by 0 bases, with 12 bases between the two germline ends. There are 14 residues in the CDR3. CDR1 is SGHRS, CDR2 YFSETQ, per germline. The CDR3 nucleotides read TGCGCCAGCAGACGGGACTCCTACTCCTACGAGCAGTACTTC. Protein: CASRRDSYSYEQYF.